The 15 T cell receptor beta chains listed next were all sequenced from one sample in a study of blood T cell repertoires in COVID-19. Here immunoSEQ multiplex PCR was the method, and the copy in TCRdb shows in-frame clones only, minus some. The data hold about 25,000 clones, with 85% to 90% observed a single time. Sequenced sample: peripheral blood. The origin of the receptors is a man in his 70s with active COVID-19.

CDR3 DNA: TGCGCCAGCAGCCATGGACAGGGGGCACGGGGAAACACCATATATTTT. This codes for CASSHGQGARGNTIYF. The chain is built from TRBV4-1 and TRBJ1-3, with 11 bases identical to TRBD1. V shed 3 bases and J 4 bases; nucleotides not matched to a gene: 5. CDR3 length: 16 residues. CDR1 and CDR2 from the germline V gene are MGHRA and YSYEKL.

This sequence joins TRBV5-6 and TRBJ2-1, with 10 bases aligning to TRBD1. CDR1 and CDR2 from the germline V gene are SGHDT and YYEEEE. This CDR3 contains 17 residues. The V gene end was trimmed by 0 bases and the J gene end by 0 bases; junction bases not matched to a gene: 3. The CDR3 reads CASSLGGTGVSYNEQFF. The CDR3 region has the DNA TGTGCCAGCAGCTTGGGCGGGACAGGGGTCTCCTACAATGAGCAGTTCTTC. Looking up the rest from reference TRBV5-6 and TRBJ2-1 gives the full variable domain: DAGVTQSPTHLIKTRGQQVTLRCSPKSGHDTVSWYQQALGQGPQFIFQYYEEEERQRGNFPDRFSGHQFPNYSSELNVNALLLGDSALYLCASSLGGTGVSYNEQFFGPGTRLTVL.

The chain links TRBV12-3 or TRBV12-4 to TRBJ2-1; D not resolved. The V end was cut by 6 bases, the J end by 2 bases, with 8 bases between. The length of the CDR3 is 13 residues. The CDR3 nucleotides are TGTGCCAGCAGGACGACTCCCTACAATGAGCAGTTCTTC. Residues: CASRTTPYNEQFF.

The gene calls are TRBV19 and TRBJ2-1, with D perhaps matching TRBD2 (7 bases). This CDR3 spans 14 amino acids. Germline CDR1 LNHDA, CDR2 SQIVND (reference sequence). Trimming left V 4 bases short and J 9 bases short, with 16 bases between. CDR3 region: CASSKGGGGGEQFF. CDR3 sequence (DNA): TGTGCCAGTAGTAAGGGGGGGGGTGGCGGTGAGCAGTTCTTC.

The chain combines TRBV2 with TRBJ1-1; 8 positions agree with TRBD1. This CDR3 has 12 amino acids. The J segment lost 7 bases and the V segment lost 7 bases, leaving 5 bases of the junction unmatched. CDR1 SNHLY and CDR2 FYNNEI come from the germline V gene. CDR3 bases: TGTGCCAGCATGCTCGGACAGGGTGAAGCTTTCTTT. This sequence encodes CASMLGQGEAFF.

The chain is built from TRBV5-1 and TRBJ1-2; 7 nucleotides agree with TRBD1. Germline lookup yields CDR1 SGHRS and CDR2 YFSETQ. This CDR3 has 14 amino acids. The J segment lost 8 bases and the V segment lost 0 bases, leaving 7 bases of the junction unmatched. CDR3 protein: CASSLGGQSIGYTF. The CDR3 nucleotides are TGCGCCAGCAGCTTGGGGGGACAGTCTATCGGCTACACCTTC.

This clone was seen a handful of times. The chain carries TRBV19 and TRBJ1-1; tentative D call: TRBD1 (6 bases). The length of the CDR3 is 15 residues. Per the germline V gene, CDR1 is LNHDA and CDR2 is SQIVND (reference sequence). Between the trimmed V and J ends, which lost 4 bases and 1 base, there was a span of 13 bases. CDR3 nucleotides: TGTGCCAGTAGTAACAGGGATAGAGGGAACACTGAAGCTTTCTTT. Translation: CASSNRDRGNTEAFF.

V usage is TRBV10-3 and J usage is TRBJ2-1, with TRBD2 matching 14 bases. J lost 9 bases, V lost 4 bases, and 8 bases had no gene match. The CDR3 has 16 amino acids. Germline loops: CDR1 ENHRY, CDR2 SYGVKD. CDR3 DNA: TGTGCCATCAGTGCTGGGACTAGCGGGGGCCGGGGTGAGCAGTTCTTC. Residues: CAISAGTSGGRGEQFF.

The chain is built from TRBV21-1 and TRBJ2-2; TRBD1 reflects the table's D call only, with no check against the DNA. TRBV21-1 is given as a pseudogene. The CDR3 runs 19 residues. This chain's CDR3 is CASSKVGGGRKLLTGELFF. CDR3 nucleotide sequence: TGTGCCAGCAGCAAAGTAGGGGGTGGCCGAAAATTGTTAACCGGGGAGCTGTTTTTT.

V usage is TRBV7-6 and J usage is TRBJ2-7; TRBD1 matches 9 bases. The J segment lost 4 bases and the V segment lost 5 bases, leaving 9 bases of the junction unmatched. The CDR3 loop spans 15 amino acids. Looked up from germline, CDR1 is SGHVS and CDR2 is FNYEAQ. The CDR3: CASSLQQGAPYEQYF. The CDR3 DNA follows: TGTGCCAGCAGCCTACAACAGGGGGCCCCATACGAGCAGTACTTC.

The chain's CDR3 is CASSQDPGQGFYEQYF. The CDR3, as DNA: TGCGCCAGCAGCCAAGATCCAGGACAGGGGTTCTACGAGCAGTACTTC. V gene TRBV4-1 combines with J gene TRBJ2-7; TRBD1 matches at 9 bases. CDR1 and CDR2 from the germline V gene are MGHRA and YSYEKL. V was pared by 0 bases and J by 3 bases, with 6 bases of the junction left unmatched. The CDR3 spans 16 residues.

This clone is classed as medium-sized. The chain links TRBV12-3 or TRBV12-4 to TRBJ2-3; 7 nucleotides match TRBD1. The CDR3 runs 11 residues. V was pared by 10 bases and J by 4 bases, with 2 bases of the junction left unmatched. The CDR3 sequence: CATQGADTQYF. The CDR3 DNA is TGTGCCACCCAGGGGGCAGATACGCAGTATTTT.

This clone has a single count. The rearrangement uses TRBV12-3 or TRBV12-4 and TRBJ1-5, with 7 positions matching TRBD1. Trimming took 6 bases from V and 7 from J; bases not matched to a gene: 6. This CDR3 is built from 13 residues. CDR3 residues: CASSMTGNQPQHF. In DNA form, the CDR3 reads TGTGCCAGCAGCATGACAGGGAACCAGCCCCAGCATTTT.

The chain combines TRBV7-8 with TRBJ2-7, with 9 bases that match TRBD1. V gave up 0 bases and J gave up 4 bases; unmatched junction bases: 4. The CDR3 has 15 amino acids. CDR1 and CDR2 from the germline V gene are SGHVS and FQNEAQ. CDR3 DNA sequence: TGTGCCAGCAGCTTAGCGGCGACAGGGGGTTACGAGCAGTACTTC. Residues: CASSLAATGGYEQYF.

The chain uses TRBV27 and TRBJ1-5; D is perhaps TRBD1 (5 bases). Germline V gene lookup returns CDR1 MNHEY and CDR2 SMNVEV (reference sequence). Trimming removed 2 bases at V and 6 bases at J, with 11 bases between. This CDR3 has 14 residues. CDR3 sequence (DNA): TGTGCCAGCAGTTTAGGCAGGGTTGGTCAGCCCCAGCATTTT. Amino acid sequence: CASSLGRVGQPQHF.